This TCR beta chain was sequenced in a study of tissue T cells after allogeneic stem cell transplantation. Repertoires were generated with immunoSEQ multiplex PCR, while TCRdb's copy carries only in-frame clones and drops some. The sample lists roughly 9,200 clones, 60% occurring once. The CDR3 has 16 amino acids. V was pared by 1 base and J by 1 base, with 6 bases of the junction left unmatched. The V gene's germline CDR1 is MGHRA and CDR2 YSYEKL. The chain recombines TRBV4-1 with TRBJ1-1; TRBD1 matches 7 bases. The sequences come from tissue from the jejunum, collected at autopsy. This receptor was obtained from a woman between 18 and 49 years old with breast cancer. CDR3 DNA sequence: TGCGCCAGCAGCCAAGTGACCGGGACAGCGAACACTGAAGCTTTCTTT. It codes for CASSQVTGTANTEAFF.